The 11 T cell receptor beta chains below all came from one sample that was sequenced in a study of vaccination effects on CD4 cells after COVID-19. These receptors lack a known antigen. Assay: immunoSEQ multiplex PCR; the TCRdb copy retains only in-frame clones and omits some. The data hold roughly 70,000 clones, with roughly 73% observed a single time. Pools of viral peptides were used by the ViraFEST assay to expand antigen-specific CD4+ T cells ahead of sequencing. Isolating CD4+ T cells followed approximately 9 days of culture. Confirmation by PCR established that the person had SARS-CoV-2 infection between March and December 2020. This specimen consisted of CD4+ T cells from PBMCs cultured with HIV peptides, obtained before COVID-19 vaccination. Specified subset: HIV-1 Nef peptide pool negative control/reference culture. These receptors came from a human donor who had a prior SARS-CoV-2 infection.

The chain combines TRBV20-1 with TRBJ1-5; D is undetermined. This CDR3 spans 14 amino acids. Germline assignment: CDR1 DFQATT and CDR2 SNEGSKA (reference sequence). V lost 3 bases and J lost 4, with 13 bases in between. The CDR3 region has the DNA TGCAGTGCTAGTACTCCGTGGGGTAATCAGCCCCAGCATTTT. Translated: CSASTPWGNQPQHF.

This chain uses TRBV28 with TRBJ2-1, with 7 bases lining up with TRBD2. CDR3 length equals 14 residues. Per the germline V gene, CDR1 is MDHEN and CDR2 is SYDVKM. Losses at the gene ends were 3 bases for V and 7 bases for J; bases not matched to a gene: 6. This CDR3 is CASSFLGGPNEQFF. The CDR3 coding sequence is TGTGCCAGCAGTTTTTTGGGAGGGCCTAATGAGCAGTTCTTC.

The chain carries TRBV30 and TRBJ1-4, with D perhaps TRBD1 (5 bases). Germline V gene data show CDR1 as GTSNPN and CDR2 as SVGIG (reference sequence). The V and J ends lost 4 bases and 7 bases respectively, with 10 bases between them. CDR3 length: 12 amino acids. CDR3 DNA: TGTGCCTGGAAAGGGACTTCTGAAAAACTGTTTTTT. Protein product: CAWKGTSEKLFF.

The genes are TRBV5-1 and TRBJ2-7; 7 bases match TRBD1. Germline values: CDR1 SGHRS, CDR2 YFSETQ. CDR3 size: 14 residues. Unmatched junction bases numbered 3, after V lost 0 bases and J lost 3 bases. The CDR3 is CASSLGGGGYEQYF. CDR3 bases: TGCGCCAGCAGCTTGGGAGGGGGCGGCTACGAGCAGTACTTC.

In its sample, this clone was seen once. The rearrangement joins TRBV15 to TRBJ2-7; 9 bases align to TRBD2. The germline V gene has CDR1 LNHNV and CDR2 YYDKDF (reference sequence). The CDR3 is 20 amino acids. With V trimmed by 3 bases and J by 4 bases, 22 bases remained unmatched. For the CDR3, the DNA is TGTGCCACCAGCAGGACAGAGGGGGTCTCCACTACTAGCGGGCTTTACGAGCAGTACTTC. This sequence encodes CATSRTEGVSTTSGLYEQYF.

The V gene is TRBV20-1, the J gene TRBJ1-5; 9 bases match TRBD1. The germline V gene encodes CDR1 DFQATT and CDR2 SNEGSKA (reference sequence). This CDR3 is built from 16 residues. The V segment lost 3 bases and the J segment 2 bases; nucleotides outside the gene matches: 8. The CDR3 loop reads CSASNMGQGGNQPQHF. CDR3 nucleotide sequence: TGCAGTGCTAGTAATATGGGACAGGGAGGCAATCAGCCCCAGCATTTT.

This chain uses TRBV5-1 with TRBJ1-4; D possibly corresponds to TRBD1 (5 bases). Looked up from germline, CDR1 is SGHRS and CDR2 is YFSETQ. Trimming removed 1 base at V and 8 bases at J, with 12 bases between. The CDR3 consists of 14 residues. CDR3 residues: CASSLNDGGEKLFF. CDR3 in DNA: TGCGCCAGCAGCTTGAACGACGGGGGGGAAAAACTGTTTTTT.

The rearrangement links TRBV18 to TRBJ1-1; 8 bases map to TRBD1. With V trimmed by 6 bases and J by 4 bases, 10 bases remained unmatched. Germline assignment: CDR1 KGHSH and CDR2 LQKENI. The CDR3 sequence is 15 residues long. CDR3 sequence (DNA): TGTGCCAGCTCCGGACAGGGAGGGGTTATCACTGAAGCTTTCTTT. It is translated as CASSGQGGVITEAFF.

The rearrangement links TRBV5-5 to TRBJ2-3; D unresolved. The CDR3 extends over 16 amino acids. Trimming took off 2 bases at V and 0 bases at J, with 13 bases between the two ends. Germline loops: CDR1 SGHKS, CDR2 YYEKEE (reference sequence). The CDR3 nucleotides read TGTGCCAGCAGCTTTCTTAGCACCCCTAGCACAGATACGCAGTATTTT. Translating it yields CASSFLSTPSTDTQYF.

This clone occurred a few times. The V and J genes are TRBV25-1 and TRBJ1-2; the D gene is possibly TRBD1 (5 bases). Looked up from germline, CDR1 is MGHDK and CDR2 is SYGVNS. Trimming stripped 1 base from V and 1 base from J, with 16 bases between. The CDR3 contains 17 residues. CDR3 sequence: CASSEFDLMTVNYGYTF. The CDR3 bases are TGTGCCAGCAGTGAATTTGATCTGATGACAGTTAACTATGGCTACACCTTC.

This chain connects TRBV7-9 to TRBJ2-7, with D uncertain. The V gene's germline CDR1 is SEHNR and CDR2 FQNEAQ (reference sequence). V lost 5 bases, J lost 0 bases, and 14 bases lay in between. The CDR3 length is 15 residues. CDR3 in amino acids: CASSHSNMSSYEQYF. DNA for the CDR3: TGTGCCAGCAGCCACTCTAACATGAGCTCCTACGAGCAGTACTTC.